This entry describes one T cell receptor beta chain. Original data processing: How many nucleated cells were present was estimated from reference gene primer amplification. The method was immunoSEQ multiplex PCR; TCRdb's version includes in-frame clones alone and lacks a portion of them. V and J calls and clone size are those listed in that table; D and trimming were worked out from the DNA. The sample lists roughly 250,000 clones; around 86% were seen once. Trimming took 6 bases from V and 3 from J, leaving 12 bases between them. Germline V lookup: CDR1 SGHNT, CDR2 YYREEE (reference sequence). CDR3 length: 14 amino acids. The sample is drawn from a study of blood T cell repertoires in COVID-19. Looking at the study overall: Sites across the United States, Italy and Spain contributed samples from acute and convalescent COVID-19. PBMCs, B-cell-depleted T cells, or T cells were the source of the cDNA or gDNA that made up the material.

This sequence was found in a man in his forties who had recovered from COVID-19. Source material: peripheral blood. The rearrangement joins TRBV5-4 to TRBJ1-4; tentative D call: TRBD1 (6 bases). Here the CDR3 reads CASKLQGPNEKLFF. The CDR3 DNA follows: TGTGCCAGCAAGCTACAGGGCCCTAATGAAAAACTGTTTTTT.